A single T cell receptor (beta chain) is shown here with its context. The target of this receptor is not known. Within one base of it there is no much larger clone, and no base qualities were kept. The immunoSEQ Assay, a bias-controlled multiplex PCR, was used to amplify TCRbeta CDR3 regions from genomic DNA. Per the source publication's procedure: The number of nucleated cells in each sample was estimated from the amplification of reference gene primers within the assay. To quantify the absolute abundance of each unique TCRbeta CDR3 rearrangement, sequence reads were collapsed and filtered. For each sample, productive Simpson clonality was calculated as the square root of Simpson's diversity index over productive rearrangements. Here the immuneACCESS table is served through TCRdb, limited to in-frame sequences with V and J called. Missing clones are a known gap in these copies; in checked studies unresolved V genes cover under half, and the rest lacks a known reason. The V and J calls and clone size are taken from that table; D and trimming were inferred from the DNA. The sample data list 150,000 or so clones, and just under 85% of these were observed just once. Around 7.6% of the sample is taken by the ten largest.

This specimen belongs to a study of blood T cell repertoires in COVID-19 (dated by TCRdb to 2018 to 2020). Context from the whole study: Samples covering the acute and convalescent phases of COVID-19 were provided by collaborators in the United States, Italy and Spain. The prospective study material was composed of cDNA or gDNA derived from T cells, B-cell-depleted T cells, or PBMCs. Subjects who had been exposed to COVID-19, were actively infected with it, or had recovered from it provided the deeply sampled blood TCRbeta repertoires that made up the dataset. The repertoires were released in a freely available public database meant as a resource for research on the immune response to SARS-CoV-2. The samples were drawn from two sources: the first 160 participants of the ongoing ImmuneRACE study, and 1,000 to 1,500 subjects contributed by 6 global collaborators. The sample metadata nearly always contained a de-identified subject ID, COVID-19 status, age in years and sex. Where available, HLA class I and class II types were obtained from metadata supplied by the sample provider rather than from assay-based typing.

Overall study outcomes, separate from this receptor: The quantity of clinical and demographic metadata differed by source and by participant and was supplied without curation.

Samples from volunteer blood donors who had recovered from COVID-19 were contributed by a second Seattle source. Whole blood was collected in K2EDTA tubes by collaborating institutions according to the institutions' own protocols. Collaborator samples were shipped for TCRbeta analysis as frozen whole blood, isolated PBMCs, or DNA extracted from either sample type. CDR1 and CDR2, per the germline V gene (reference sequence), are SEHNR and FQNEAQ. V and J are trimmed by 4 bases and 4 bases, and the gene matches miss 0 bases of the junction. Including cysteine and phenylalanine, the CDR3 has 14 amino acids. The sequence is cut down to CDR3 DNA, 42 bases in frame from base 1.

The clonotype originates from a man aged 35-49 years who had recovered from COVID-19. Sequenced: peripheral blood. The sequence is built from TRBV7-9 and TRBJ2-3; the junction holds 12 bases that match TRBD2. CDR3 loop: CASSWTSGADTQYF. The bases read TGTGCCAGCAGCTGGACTAGCGGGGCAGATACGCAGTATTTT.